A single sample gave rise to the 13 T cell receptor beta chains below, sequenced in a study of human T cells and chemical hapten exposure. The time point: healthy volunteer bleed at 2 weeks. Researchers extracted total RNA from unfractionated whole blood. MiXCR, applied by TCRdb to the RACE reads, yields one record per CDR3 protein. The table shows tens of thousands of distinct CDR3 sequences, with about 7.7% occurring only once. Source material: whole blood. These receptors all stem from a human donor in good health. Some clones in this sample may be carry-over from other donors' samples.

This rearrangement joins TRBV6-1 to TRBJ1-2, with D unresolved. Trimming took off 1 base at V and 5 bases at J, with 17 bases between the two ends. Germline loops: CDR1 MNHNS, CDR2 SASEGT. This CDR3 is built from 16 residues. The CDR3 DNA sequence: TGTGCCAGCAGTGAAGGTGGAAGCCAGCCGTATTATGGCTACACCTTC. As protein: CASSEGGSQPYYGYTF.

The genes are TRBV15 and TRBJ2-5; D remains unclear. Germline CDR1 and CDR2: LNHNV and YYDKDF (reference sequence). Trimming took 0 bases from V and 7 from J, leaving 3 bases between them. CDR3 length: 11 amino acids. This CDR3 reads CATSREGTQYF. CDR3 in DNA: TGTGCCACCAGCAGAGAAGGGACCCAGTACTTC.

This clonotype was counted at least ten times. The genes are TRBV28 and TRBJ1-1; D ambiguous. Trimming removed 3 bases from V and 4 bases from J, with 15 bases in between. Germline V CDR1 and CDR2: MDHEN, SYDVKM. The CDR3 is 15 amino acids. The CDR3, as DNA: TGTGCCAGCAGTTTGGTTCGGGCCGCGGGCACTGAAGCTTTCTTT. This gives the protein CASSLVRAAGTEAFF.

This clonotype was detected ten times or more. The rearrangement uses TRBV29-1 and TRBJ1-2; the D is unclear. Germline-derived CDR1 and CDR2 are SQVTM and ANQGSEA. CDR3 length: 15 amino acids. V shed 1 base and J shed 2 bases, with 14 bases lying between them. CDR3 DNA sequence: TGCAGCGTTGAAGTCCGAGAAGAGAACAACTATGGCTACACCTTC. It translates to CSVEVREENNYGYTF.

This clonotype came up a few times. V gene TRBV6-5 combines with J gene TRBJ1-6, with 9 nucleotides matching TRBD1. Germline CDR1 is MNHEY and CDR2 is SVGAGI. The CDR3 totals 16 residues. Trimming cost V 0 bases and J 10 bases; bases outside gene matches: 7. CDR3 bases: TGTGCCAGCAGTTACTCGACCCGGGACAGGGTATCACCCCTCCACTTT. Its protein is CASSYSTRDRVSPLHF.

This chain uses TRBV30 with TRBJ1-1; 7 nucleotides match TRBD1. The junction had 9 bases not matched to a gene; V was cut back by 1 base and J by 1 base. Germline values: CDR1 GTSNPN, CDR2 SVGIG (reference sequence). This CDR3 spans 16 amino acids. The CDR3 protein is CAWSGAQGGQNTEAFF. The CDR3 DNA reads TGTGCCTGGAGTGGGGCCCAGGGGGGGCAGAACACTGAAGCTTTCTTT.

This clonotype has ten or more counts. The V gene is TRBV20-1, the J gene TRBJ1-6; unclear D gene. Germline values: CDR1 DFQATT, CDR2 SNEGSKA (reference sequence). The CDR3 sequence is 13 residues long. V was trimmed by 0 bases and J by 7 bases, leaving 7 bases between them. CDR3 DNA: TGCAGTGCTAGAGACAGGACCAATTCACCCCTCCACTTT. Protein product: CSARDRTNSPLHF.

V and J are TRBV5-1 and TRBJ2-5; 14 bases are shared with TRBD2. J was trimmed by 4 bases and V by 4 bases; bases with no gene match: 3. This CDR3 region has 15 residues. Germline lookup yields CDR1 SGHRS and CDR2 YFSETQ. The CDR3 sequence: CASSPGTSGGETQYF. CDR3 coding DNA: TGCGCCAGCAGCCCTGGGACTAGCGGGGGAGAGACCCAGTACTTC.

The CDR3 here is CASSPTIDTSFCTEAFF. CDR3 bases: TGTGCCAGCTCACCAACCATCGACACCTCCTTCTGCACTGAAGCTTTCTTT. The V gene is TRBV18, the J gene TRBJ1-1; no definite D call. CDR1 and CDR2 from the germline V gene are KGHSH and LQKENI. CDR3 length: 17 residues. The ends were cut back, 2 bases at V and 4 bases at J, with 20 bases in the middle.

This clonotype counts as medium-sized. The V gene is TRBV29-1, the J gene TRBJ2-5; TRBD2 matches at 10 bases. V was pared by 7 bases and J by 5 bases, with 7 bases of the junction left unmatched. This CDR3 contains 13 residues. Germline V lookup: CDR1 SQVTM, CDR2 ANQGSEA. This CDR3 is CSARTSGGETQYF. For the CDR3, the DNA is TGCAGCGCCAGGACTAGCGGAGGGGAGACCCAGTACTTC.

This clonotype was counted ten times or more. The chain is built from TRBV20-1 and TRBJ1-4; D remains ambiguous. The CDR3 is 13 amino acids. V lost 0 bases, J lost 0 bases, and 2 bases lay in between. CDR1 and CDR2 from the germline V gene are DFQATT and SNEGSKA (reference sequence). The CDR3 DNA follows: TGCAGTGCTAGAGACCCAACTAATGAAAAACTGTTTTTT. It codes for CSARDPTNEKLFF.

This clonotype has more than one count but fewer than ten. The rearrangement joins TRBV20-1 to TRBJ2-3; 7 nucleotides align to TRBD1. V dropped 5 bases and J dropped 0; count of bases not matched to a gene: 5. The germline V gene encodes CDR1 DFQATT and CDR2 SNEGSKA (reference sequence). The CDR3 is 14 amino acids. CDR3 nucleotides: TGCAGTGCTCACCCAGGGGGAAGCACAGATACGCAGTATTTT. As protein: CSAHPGGSTDTQYF.

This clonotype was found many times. The CDR3 protein is CSAIGTDSGNTIYF. The CDR3 DNA is TGCAGTGCTATCGGGACAGACTCTGGAAACACCATATATTTT. This chain links TRBV20-1 with TRBJ1-3, with TRBD1 matching over 7 bases. This CDR3 has 14 residues. Germline CDR1 reads DFQATT; CDR2 reads SNEGSKA (reference sequence). With 4 bases clipped from V and 0 bases from J, the junction kept 3 bases outside the gene matches.